A single sample is the source of the 20 T cell receptor beta chains below, sequenced in a study of T cells in Graves' hyperthyroidism and ophthalmopathy. TCR beta CDR3 sequences were amplified from RNA transcripts. RT-PCR in the first round (using the HTBI primer set) targeted the TCR CDR3. TCRdb passed the multiplex PCR reads through MiXCR, listing each CDR3 protein once. The sample shows 600,000 to 850,000 distinct CDR3 sequences, roughly 20% of them seen only once. The sample comprised blood. The source of these receptors is a woman in her fifties or sixties with Graves' hyperthyroidism that later progressed to Graves' ophthalmopathy.

This clonotype was picked up many times. The chain couples TRBV19 to TRBJ2-5; D possibly corresponds to TRBD1 (6 bases). The CDR3 sequence is 13 residues long. From germline, CDR1 is LNHDA and CDR2 SQIVND (reference sequence). V gave up 9 bases and J gave up 2 bases, with 13 bases separating them. The DNA of the CDR3 is TGTGCCAGCAGCATACAGGGACAAGAGACCCAGTACTTC. This encodes CASSIQGQETQYF.

This clonotype was detected a few times. The CDR3 DNA sequence: TGCAGTGCTCCGACAGGGATTACTAACTATGGCTACACCTTC. Protein: CSAPTGITNYGYTF. The rearrangement links TRBV20-1 to TRBJ1-2; 7 bases line up with TRBD1. The CDR3 covers 14 residues. V lost 5 bases and J lost 0; bases outside the gene matches: 6. Germline loops: CDR1 DFQATT, CDR2 SNEGSKA (reference sequence).

CDR3 region: CASSPGGRDREEKLFF. In DNA form, the CDR3 reads TGTGCCAGCAGCCCAGGCGGCCGAGACAGGGAAGAAAAACTGTTTTTT. V usage is TRBV11-2 and J usage is TRBJ1-4; 7 bases fit TRBD1. The V gene end was trimmed by 5 bases and the J gene end by 8 bases; junction bases not matched to a gene: 14. CDR1 is SGHAT and CDR2 is FQNNGV in the germline V gene. This CDR3 has 16 residues.

This clonotype has ten or more counts. This chain uses TRBV12-3 or TRBV12-4 with TRBJ2-7, with unresolved D. CDR3 length: 12 residues. V lost 8 bases, J lost 0 bases, and 8 bases lay in between. This CDR3 is CASHSTSYEQYF. CDR3 DNA: TGTGCCAGCCACTCGACCTCCTACGAGCAGTACTTC.

This clonotype was seen a few times. J is TRBJ2-5 and V is TRBV4-2; 7 bases line up with TRBD2. Unmatched junction bases numbered 10, after V lost 1 base and J lost 5 bases. The length of the CDR3 is 16 residues. Germline V gene lookup returns CDR1 LGHNA and CDR2 YNFKEQ. The CDR3 loop is CASSQAPGRGAETQYF. CDR3 in DNA: TGTGCCAGCAGCCAAGCCCCAGGGAGGGGCGCGGAGACCCAGTACTTC.

This chain joins TRBV28 and TRBJ2-1; D possibly corresponds to TRBD1 (6 bases). Trimming pared 2 bases from V and 15 bases from J, leaving 14 bases between. There are 12 residues in the CDR3. Germline V lookup: CDR1 MDHEN, CDR2 SYDVKM. The CDR3 protein is CASSLEQGSVFF. In DNA form, the CDR3 reads TGTGCCAGCAGTTTAGAACAGGGTTCTGTGTTCTTC.

At least ten counts were recorded for this clonotype. This chain links TRBV7-2 with TRBJ1-2; 8 bases agree with TRBD1. V dropped 2 bases and J dropped 4; count of bases not matched to a gene: 3. The CDR3 is made up of 14 amino acids. Germline V lookup: CDR1 SGHTA, CDR2 FQGNSA. DNA of the CDR3: TGTGCCAGCAGCTTACAGGGGGCATCCTATGGCTACACCTTC. This sequence encodes CASSLQGASYGYTF.

This clonotype was found many times. The rearrangement joins TRBV30 to TRBJ1-1, with TRBD1 identical over 7 bases. Germline V gene sequence: CDR1 GTSNPN, CDR2 SVGIG (reference sequence). V was clipped by 2 bases and J by 5 bases; unmatched bases: 8. This CDR3 contains 14 residues. CDR3 nucleotides: TGTGCCTGGAGTAGGGACAGAGAAGTTACTGAAGCTTTCTTT. Amino acids: CAWSRDREVTEAFF.

This clonotype was found a few times. The rearrangement uses TRBV6-1 and TRBJ2-3, with TRBD1 identical over 11 bases. This CDR3 region has 17 residues. Germline values: CDR1 MNHNS, CDR2 SASEGT. The ends lost 2 bases at V and 3 bases at J; junction bases unmatched: 7. The CDR3 sequence: CASSESSGTGGTDTQYF. Written as DNA, the CDR3 is TGTGCCAGCAGTGAATCCTCCGGGACAGGGGGGACAGATACGCAGTATTTT.

This clonotype has a count of ten or more. V gene TRBV14 combines with J gene TRBJ2-3, with D uncertain. The CDR3 contains 12 residues. Germline V lookup: CDR1 SGHDN, CDR2 FVKESK. With 1 base removed from V and 4 bases from J, the gap between germline ends came to 3 bases. DNA of the CDR3: TGTGCCAGCAGCCAAGTAGCAGATACGCAGTATTTT. As protein: CASSQVADTQYF. The whole variable domain, filled in from reference TRBV14 and TRBJ2-3, reads EAGVTQFPSHSVIEKGQTVTLRCDPISGHDNLYWYRRVMGKEIKFLLHFVKESKQDESGMPNNRFLAERTGGTYSTLKVQPAELEDSGVYFCASSQVADTQYFGPGTRLTVL.

This clonotype was recorded a few times. This sequence joins TRBV7-9 and TRBJ2-7; 8 bases line up with TRBD1. CDR1 and CDR2 (germline): SEHNR, FQNEAQ (reference sequence). The CDR3 spans 14 residues. V shed 2 bases, J shed 5 bases, and the junction held 5 bases outside the gene matches. The CDR3, as DNA: TGTGCCAGCAGCTTATCAGGGGGCTACCACGAGCAGTACTTC. It is translated as CASSLSGGYHEQYF. The full variable domain, its missing parts supplied by reference TRBV7-9 and TRBJ2-7, is DTGVSQNPRHKITKRGQNVTFRCDPISEHNRLYWYRQTLGQGPEFLTYFQNEAQLEKSRLLSDRFSAERPKGSFSTLEIQRTEQGDSAMYLCASSLSGGYHEQYFGPGTRLTVT.

The chain carries TRBV27 and TRBJ2-3; D unresolved. This CDR3 region has 17 residues. With 5 bases removed from V and 5 bases from J, the gap between germline ends came to 23 bases. Germline V gene sequence: CDR1 MNHEY, CDR2 SMNVEV (reference sequence). The CDR3 spells CASSISSGPDNRDTQYF. CDR3 DNA: TGTGCCAGCAGTATTTCTTCCGGGCCCGATAATAGAGATACGCAGTATTTT.

This clonotype showed up just a few times. This chain uses TRBV3-1 with TRBJ2-4; the D gene is possibly TRBD2 (6 bases). Germline-derived CDR1 and CDR2 are LGHDT and YNNKEL (reference sequence). The ends were cut back, 1 base at V and 4 bases at J, with 11 bases in the middle. This CDR3 spans 15 amino acids. Here the CDR3 DNA reads TGTGCCAGCAGCCAAGCGCGGGGCGGAAAAAACATTCAGTACTTC. It specifies CASSQARGGKNIQYF.

The chain employs TRBV28 and TRBJ2-5; 11 bases line up with TRBD2. Germline V gives CDR1 MDHEN, CDR2 SYDVKM. This CDR3 has 17 residues. Trimming cost V 6 bases and J 10 bases; bases outside gene matches: 19. CDR3 sequence (DNA): TGTGCCAGCAGCCATGGGACACTCGGGACTAGCGGCCGGGACCAGTACTTC. It encodes CASSHGTLGTSGRDQYF.

This clonotype was picked up a small number of times. The genes are TRBV20-1 and TRBJ1-2; D might be TRBD1 (5 bases). The CDR3 is 16 amino acids. V was trimmed by 1 base and J by 3 bases, leaving 18 bases between them. Looked up from germline, CDR1 is DFQATT and CDR2 is SNEGSKA (reference sequence). The CDR3 DNA sequence: TGCAGTGCTAGAGCTCTAGGAGGGGAAGACTACTATGGCTACACCTTC. Protein sequence: CSARALGGEDYYGYTF.

This clonotype came up many times. One end of the junction does not line up with germline, which may come from a read error. This chain connects TRBV5-1 to TRBJ1-2; D remains ambiguous. The CDR3 covers 13 residues. CDR1 and CDR2 from the germline V gene are SGHRS and YFSETQ. CDR3 residues: CASSLDGNYGYTF. For the CDR3, the DNA is TGTGCCAGCAGCTTGGACGGTAACTATGGCTACACCTTC.

The chain joins TRBV9 to TRBJ1-2; D is unclear. This CDR3 has 16 residues. Germline CDR1 is SGDLS and CDR2 is YYNGEE. Trimming took 4 bases from V and 4 from J, leaving 20 bases between them. CDR3 residues: CASSPRGRPPSYGYTF. The DNA for the CDR3 is TGTGCCAGCAGCCCACGAGGGCGGCCCCCCTCCTATGGCTACACCTTC.

V usage is TRBV19 and J usage is TRBJ2-2; 7 bases are a match to TRBD2. The ends lost 3 bases at V and 5 bases at J; junction bases unmatched: 3. Germline CDR1 is LNHDA and CDR2 is SQIVND (reference sequence). This CDR3 is 14 amino acids long. CDR3 DNA sequence: TGTGCCAGTAGTATGAGGGAGGGGACCGGGGAGCTGTTTTTT. Protein: CASSMREGTGELFF.

This clonotype was detected a few times. The chain carries TRBV12-3 or TRBV12-4 and TRBJ1-3; D is undetermined. The CDR3 is made up of 13 amino acids. Between the trimmed V and J ends, which lost 3 bases and 5 bases, there was a span of 8 bases. The CDR3 region has the DNA TGTGCCAGCAGTTTTTTCCGTCGAAACACCATATATTTT. Residues: CASSFFRRNTIYF.

The chain links TRBV10-3 to TRBJ1-4, with D maybe TRBD1 (6 bases). Germline lookup yields CDR1 ENHRY and CDR2 SYGVKD. The CDR3 consists of 12 residues. V gave up 9 bases and J gave up 7 bases, with 12 bases separating them. CDR3 DNA: TGTGCCATTGGGCAGGGGCGTGAAAAACTGTTTTTT. Translation: CAIGQGREKLFF.